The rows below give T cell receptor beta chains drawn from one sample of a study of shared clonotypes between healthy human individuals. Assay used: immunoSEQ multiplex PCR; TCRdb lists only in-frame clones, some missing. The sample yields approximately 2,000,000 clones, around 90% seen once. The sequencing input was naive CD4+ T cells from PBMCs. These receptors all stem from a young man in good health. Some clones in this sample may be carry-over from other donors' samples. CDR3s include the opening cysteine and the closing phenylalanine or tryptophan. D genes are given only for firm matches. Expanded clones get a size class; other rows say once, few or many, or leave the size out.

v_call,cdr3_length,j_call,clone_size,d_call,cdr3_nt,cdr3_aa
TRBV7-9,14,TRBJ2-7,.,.,TGTGCCAGCAGCTTCCTCGGGCCCCTATACGAGCAGTACTTC,CASSFLGPLYEQYF
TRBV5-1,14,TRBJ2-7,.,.,TGCGCCAGCAGCCCTCTGACAGTAGACTACGAGCAGTACTTC,CASSPLTVDYEQYF
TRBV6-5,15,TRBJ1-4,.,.,TGTGCCAGCAGTTACAGACCCTTTGCTAATGAAAAACTGTTTTTT,CASSYRPFANEKLFF
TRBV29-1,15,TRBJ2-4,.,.,TGCAGCGTTGAAGAGTTAGCGGTAGCCAAAAACATTCAGTACTTC,CSVEELAVAKNIQYF
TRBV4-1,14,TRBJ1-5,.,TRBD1,TGCGCCAGCAGCCGACAGGGAATTAATCAGCCCCAGCATTTT,CASSRQGINQPQHF
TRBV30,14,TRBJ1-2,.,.,TGTGCCTGGAGTGTAGACAGGATTAACTATGGCTACACCTTC,CAWSVDRINYGYTF
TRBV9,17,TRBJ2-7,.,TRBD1,TGTGCCAGCAGCGCTTCGAGGGGAGGACAGGGGGCGCAGGAGCAGTACTTC,CASSASRGGQGAQEQYF
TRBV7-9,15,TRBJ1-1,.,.,TGTGCCAGCAGCTCTGACATCTTCATGAACACTGAAGCTTTCTTT,CASSSDIFMNTEAFF
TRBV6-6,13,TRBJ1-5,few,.,TGTGCCAGCAGTTCTCCTAGCAATCAGCCCCAGCATTTT,CASSSPSNQPQHF
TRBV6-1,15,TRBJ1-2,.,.,TGTGCCAGCAGTGAAGGAGTGATTATCAGCTATGGCTACACCTTC,CASSEGVIISYGYTF
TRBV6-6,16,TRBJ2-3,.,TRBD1,TGTGCCAGCAGTTACATCCGACAGGGGGACACAGATACGCAGTATTTT,CASSYIRQGDTDTQYF
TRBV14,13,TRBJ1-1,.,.,TGTGCCAGCAGCCAAGTTTCGAACACTGAAGCTTTCTTT,CASSQVSNTEAFF
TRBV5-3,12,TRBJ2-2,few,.,TGTGCCAGAAGCCCCTGTGAGGGAGAGCTGTTTTTT,CARSPCEGELFF
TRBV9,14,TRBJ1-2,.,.,TGTGCCAGCAGTAGAAGTGGGGCTAACTATGGCTACACCTTC,CASSRSGANYGYTF
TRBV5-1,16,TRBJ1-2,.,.,TGCGCCAGCCGTCCGGGAGCCTCGGGCCCCCGAGATGGCTACACCTTC,CASRPGASGPRDGYTF
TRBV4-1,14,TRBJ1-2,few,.,TGCGCCAGCAGCCAGGGACCCGCAGGCTATGGCTACACCTTC,CASSQGPAGYGYTF
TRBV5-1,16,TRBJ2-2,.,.,TGCGCCAGCAGCTTGACTCCAGGGGCGAACACCGGGGAGCTGTTTTTT,CASSLTPGANTGELFF
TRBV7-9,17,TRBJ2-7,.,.,TGTGCCAGCAGCTTGCGGGCCGGGAGTTTAAGCTCCTACGAGCAGTACTTC,CASSLRAGSLSSYEQYF
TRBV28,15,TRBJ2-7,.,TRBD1,TGTGCCAGCACCCTGCGGGACAGGTTGACCTACGAGCAGTACTTC,CASTLRDRLTYEQYF
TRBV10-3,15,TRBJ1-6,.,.,TGTGCCATCAGTGAACGGGGCGGTGATAATTCACCCCTCCACTTT,CAISERGGDNSPLHF
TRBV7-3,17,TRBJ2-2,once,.,TGTGCCAGCAGCTTACAGGCGGGGGCCGCGAACACCGGGGAGCTGTTTTTT,CASSLQAGAANTGELFF
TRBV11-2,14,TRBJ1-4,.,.,TGTGCCAGCAGCTTAGGCAGGAGTAATGAAAAACTGTTTTTT,CASSLGRSNEKLFF
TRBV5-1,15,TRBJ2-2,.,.,TGCGCCAGCAGCTTGGGACTAGTCGGTGGCGGGGAGCTGTTTTTT,CASSLGLVGGGELFF
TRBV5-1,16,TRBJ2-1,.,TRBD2,TGCGCCAGCAGCCCCCCGGCGGCTAGCGGGAACAATGAGCAGTTCTTC,CASSPPAASGNNEQFF
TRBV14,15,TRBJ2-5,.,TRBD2,TGTGCCAGCAGCCATCTAGCGGGAGTCGGAGAGACCCAGTACTTC,CASSHLAGVGETQYF
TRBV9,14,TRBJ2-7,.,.,TGTGCCAGCAGCGTAGGGGGGACAACCTACGAGCAGTACTTC,CASSVGGTTYEQYF
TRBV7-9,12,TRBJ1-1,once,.,TGTGCCAGCAGCCAGGGAGGGACTGAAGCTTTCTTT,CASSQGGTEAFF
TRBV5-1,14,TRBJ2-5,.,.,TGCGCCAGCAGCATCCCCGGGACGAAAGAGACCCAGTACTTC,CASSIPGTKETQYF
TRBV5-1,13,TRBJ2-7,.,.,TGCGCCAGCACCGTGGACGGATCCTACGAGCAGTACTTC,CASTVDGSYEQYF
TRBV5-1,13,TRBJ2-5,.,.,TGCGCCAGCAGCTTGGCAGGGGACGAGACCCAGTACTTC,CASSLAGDETQYF
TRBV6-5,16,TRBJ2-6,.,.,TGTGCCAGCAGTTACTCTCCGGGTTCTGGGGCCAACGTCCTGACTTTC,CASSYSPGSGANVLTF
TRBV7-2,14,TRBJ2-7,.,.,TGTGCCAGCAGCTTAACGGGACTGCCCTACGAGCAGTACTTC,CASSLTGLPYEQYF
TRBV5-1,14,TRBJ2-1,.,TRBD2,TGCGCCAGCAGTTTCGGGGGGACCTCAAGTGAGCAGTTCTTC,CASSFGGTSSEQFF
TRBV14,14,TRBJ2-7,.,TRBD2,TGTGCCAGCAGCCAAGCGGCGGGAGTATGGGCGCAGTACTTC,CASSQAAGVWAQYF
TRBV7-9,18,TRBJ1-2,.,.,TGTGCCAGCAGCCGCACCGTGGGGGTGGCAGGGATTAACTATGGCTACACCTTC,CASSRTVGVAGINYGYTF
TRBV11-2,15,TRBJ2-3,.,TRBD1,TGTGCCAGCAGCAGTTGGGGACAGAGCACAGATACGCAGTATTTT,CASSSWGQSTDTQYF
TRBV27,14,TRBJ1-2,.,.,TGTGCCAGCAGTTTACTGTCCGGGAGGGATGGCTACACCTTC,CASSLLSGRDGYTF
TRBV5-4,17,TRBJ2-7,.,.,TGTGCCAGCAGCTTGGGGCGTGGAGGACCCACAACCTACGAGCAGTACTTC,CASSLGRGGPTTYEQYF
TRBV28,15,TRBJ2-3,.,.,TGTGCCAGCAGTTCGTTGGGATTTAAGGCGGATACGCAGTATTTT,CASSSLGFKADTQYF
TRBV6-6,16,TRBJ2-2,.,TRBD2,TGTGCCAGCAGTTACTCCGGGCGGGAGGGCACCGGGGAGCTGTTTTTT,CASSYSGREGTGELFF
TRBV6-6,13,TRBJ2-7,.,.,TGTGCCAGCAGTCCCGGACGGAACTACGAGCAGTACTTC,CASSPGRNYEQYF